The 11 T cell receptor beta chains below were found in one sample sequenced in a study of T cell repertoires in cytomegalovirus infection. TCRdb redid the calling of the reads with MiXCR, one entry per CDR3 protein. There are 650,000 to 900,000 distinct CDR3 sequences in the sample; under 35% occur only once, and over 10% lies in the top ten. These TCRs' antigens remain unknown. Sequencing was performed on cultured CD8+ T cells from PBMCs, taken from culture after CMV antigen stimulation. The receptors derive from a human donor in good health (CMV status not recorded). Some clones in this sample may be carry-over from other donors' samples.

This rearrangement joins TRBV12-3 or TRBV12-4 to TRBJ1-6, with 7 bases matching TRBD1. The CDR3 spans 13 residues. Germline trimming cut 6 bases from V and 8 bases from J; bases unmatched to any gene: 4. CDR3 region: CASRRTGDSPLHF. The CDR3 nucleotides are TGTGCCAGCAGAAGGACAGGTGATTCACCCCTCCACTTT.

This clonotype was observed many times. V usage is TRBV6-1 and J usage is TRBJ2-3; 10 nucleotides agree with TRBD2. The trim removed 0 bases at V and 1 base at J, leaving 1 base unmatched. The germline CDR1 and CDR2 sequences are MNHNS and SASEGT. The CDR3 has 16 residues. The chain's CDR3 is CASSEALAGGTDTQYF. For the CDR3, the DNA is TGTGCCAGCAGTGAAGCGCTAGCGGGGGGCACAGATACGCAGTATTTT.

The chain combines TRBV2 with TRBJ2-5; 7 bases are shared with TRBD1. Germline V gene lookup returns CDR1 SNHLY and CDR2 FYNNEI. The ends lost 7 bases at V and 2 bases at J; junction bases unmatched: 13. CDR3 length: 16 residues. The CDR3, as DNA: TGTGCCAGCACGTACCGGGACAGCTTTCTACAAGAGACCCAGTACTTC. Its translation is CASTYRDSFLQETQYF.

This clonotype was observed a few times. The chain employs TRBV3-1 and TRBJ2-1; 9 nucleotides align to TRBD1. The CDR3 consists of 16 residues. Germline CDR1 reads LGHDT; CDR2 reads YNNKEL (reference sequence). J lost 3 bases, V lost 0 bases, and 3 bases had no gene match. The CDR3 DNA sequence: TGTGCCAGCAGCCAAGATACAGGGGGCATCTACAATGAGCAGTTCTTC. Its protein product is CASSQDTGGIYNEQFF.

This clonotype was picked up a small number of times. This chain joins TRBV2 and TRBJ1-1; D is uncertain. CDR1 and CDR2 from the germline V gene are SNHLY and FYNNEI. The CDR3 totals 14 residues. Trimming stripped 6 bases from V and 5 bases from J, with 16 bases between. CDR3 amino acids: CASSKTIEVTEAFF. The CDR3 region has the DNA TGTGCCAGCAGCAAGACAATTGAAGTGACTGAAGCTTTCTTT.

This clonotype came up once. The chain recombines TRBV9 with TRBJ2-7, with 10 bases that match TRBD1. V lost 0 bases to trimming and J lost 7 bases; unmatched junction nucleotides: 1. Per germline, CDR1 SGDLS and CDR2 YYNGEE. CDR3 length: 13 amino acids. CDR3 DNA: TGTGCCAGCAGCGTAGGGACAGGGGGTGAGCAGTACGTC. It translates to CASSVGTGGEQYV.

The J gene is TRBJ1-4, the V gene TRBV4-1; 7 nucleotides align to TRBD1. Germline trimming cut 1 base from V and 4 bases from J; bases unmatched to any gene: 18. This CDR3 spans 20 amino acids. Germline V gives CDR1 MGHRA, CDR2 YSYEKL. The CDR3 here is CASSQAGYLEYGTDNEKLFF. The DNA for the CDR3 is TGCGCCAGCAGCCAAGCGGGCTATTTGGAGTACGGGACAGATAATGAAAAACTGTTTTTT.

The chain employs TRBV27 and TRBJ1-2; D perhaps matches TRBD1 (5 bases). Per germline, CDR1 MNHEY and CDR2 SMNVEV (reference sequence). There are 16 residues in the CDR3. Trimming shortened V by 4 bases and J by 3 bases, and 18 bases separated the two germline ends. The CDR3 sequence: CASSSINPGTDYGYTF. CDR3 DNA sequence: TGTGCCAGCAGTTCGATCAACCCCGGGACCGACTATGGCTACACCTTC.

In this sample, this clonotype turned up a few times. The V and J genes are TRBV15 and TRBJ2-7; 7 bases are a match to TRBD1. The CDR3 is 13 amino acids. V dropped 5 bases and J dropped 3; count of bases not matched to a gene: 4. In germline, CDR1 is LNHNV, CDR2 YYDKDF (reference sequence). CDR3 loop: CATSEGAGYEQYV. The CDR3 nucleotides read TGTGCCACCAGCGAGGGGGCGGGCTACGAGCAGTACGTC.

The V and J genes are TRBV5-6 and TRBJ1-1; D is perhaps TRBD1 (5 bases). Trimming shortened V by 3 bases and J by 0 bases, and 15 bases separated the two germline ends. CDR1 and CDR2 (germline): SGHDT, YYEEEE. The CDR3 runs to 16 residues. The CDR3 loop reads CASSYGWGGMNTEAFF. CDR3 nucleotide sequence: TGTGCCAGCAGCTATGGGTGGGGCGGGATGAACACTGAAGCTTTCTTT.

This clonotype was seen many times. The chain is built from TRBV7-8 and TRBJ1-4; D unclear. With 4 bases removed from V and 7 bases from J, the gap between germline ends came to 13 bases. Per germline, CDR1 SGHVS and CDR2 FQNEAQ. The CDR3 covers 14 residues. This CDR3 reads CASSSRGGREKLFF. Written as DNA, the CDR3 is TGTGCCAGCAGCTCACGAGGCGGACGTGAAAAACTGTTTTTT. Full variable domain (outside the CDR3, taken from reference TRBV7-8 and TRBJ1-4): GAGVSQSPRYKVAKRGQDVALRCDPISGHVSLFWYQQALGQGPEFLTYFQNEAQLDKSGLPSDRFFAERPEGSVSTLKIQRTQQEDSAVYLCASSSRGGREKLFFGSGTQLSVL.